The next 20 T cell receptor beta chains were all read from a single sample in a study of blood T cell repertoires in COVID-19. Using immunoSEQ multiplex PCR, the repertoire was profiled, and TCRdb retains in-frame clones only, with some absent. The table has 100,000 to 150,000 clones, about 70% seen once. Sequencing used peripheral blood. These receptors all stem from an elderly man with COVID-19, enrolled during active disease.

The gene calls are TRBV7-6 and TRBJ1-4, with 7 bases that match TRBD1. The CDR3 has 16 amino acids. Germline CDR1 SGHVS, CDR2 FNYEAQ. V lost 4 bases to trimming and J lost 7 bases; unmatched junction nucleotides: 12. CDR3 residues: CASSSDLLRDSEKLFF. The CDR3 nucleotides are TGTGCCAGCAGCTCTGACCTCCTCAGGGACAGTGAAAAACTGTTTTTT.

The chain links TRBV7-8 to TRBJ2-7; possibly TRBD2 for D (6 bases). V gave up 5 bases and J gave up 9 bases, with 20 bases separating them. Germline values: CDR1 SGHVS, CDR2 FQNEAQ. The CDR3 is 14 amino acids. The CDR3 DNA reads TGTGCCAGCAGCACGGGACTTACCCCCTGGTTGCAGTACTTC. Protein: CASSTGLTPWLQYF.

The V gene is TRBV6-5, the J gene TRBJ1-6; D remains unclear. The CDR3 has 15 amino acids. Germline V CDR1 and CDR2: MNHEY, SVGAGI. Trimming shortened V by 2 bases and J by 9 bases, and 14 bases separated the two germline ends. CDR3 DNA: TGTGCCAGCAGTTACCTGTGGCAGGCCAGTTCACCCCTCCACTTT. Protein product: CASSYLWQASSPLHF.

This clone was observed a few times. The gene calls are TRBV14 and TRBJ2-1; 14 bases match TRBD2. With V trimmed by 0 bases and J by 7 bases, 8 bases remained unmatched. The CDR3 covers 18 residues. In germline, CDR1 is SGHDN, CDR2 FVKESK. This CDR3 reads CASSQEGLAGAPGNEQFF. The CDR3 DNA is TGTGCCAGCAGCCAAGAGGGACTAGCGGGAGCCCCGGGTAATGAGCAGTTCTTC.

This clone appeared a single time. The rearrangement joins TRBV28 to TRBJ2-5, with D unresolved. The CDR3 covers 13 residues. Trimming took off 3 bases at V and 1 base at J, with 6 bases between the two ends. Germline V lookup: CDR1 MDHEN, CDR2 SYDVKM. This CDR3 reads CASSFVSQETQYF. CDR3 in DNA: TGTGCCAGCAGTTTCGTGAGCCAAGAGACCCAGTACTTC.

The chain is built from TRBV21-1 and TRBJ2-7; TRBD2, the table's D call, lacks a check against the DNA. TRBV21-1 is a pseudogene segment. The CDR3 sequence is 14 residues long. The CDR3 DNA reads TGTGCCAGCAGCTTGCGGGACGGCCGCAACGAGCAGTACTTC. Its protein product is CASSLRDGRNEQYF.

The chain couples TRBV19 to TRBJ2-1; 12 bases line up with TRBD2. This CDR3 is built from 18 residues. After removal of 4 bases from V and 9 bases from J, the junction contained 16 bases not matched to a gene. CDR1 and CDR2 from the germline V gene are LNHDA and SQIVND (reference sequence). The CDR3 region has the DNA TGTGCCAGTAGTAACCTTCCTAGCGGGAGGGCGTGGTACGGTGAGCAGTTCTTC. Residues: CASSNLPSGRAWYGEQFF.

The chain carries TRBV6-5 and TRBJ1-5; D possibly corresponds to TRBD1 (6 bases). V gave up 6 bases and J gave up 0 bases, with 12 bases separating them. This CDR3 comprises 15 residues. The germline gives CDR1 MNHEY, CDR2 SVGAGI. The CDR3 DNA reads TGTGCCAGCAGCCAGGGGCGGATTAGCAATCAGCCCCAGCATTTT. It is translated as CASSQGRISNQPQHF.

This clone was seen a handful of times. J is TRBJ2-7 and V is TRBV6-1, with D possibly TRBD2 on 6 matching bases. The CDR3 has 14 amino acids. The ends were cut back, 3 bases at V and 3 bases at J, with 12 bases in the middle. From germline, CDR1 is MNHNS and CDR2 SASEGT. The CDR3 DNA sequence: TGTGCCAGCAGTGATTCGGGGGTCGGCTACGAGCAGTACTTC. As protein: CASSDSGVGYEQYF.

This chain uses TRBV3-1 (or the pseudogene TRBV3-2) with TRBJ2-1; TRBD2 agrees at 10 bases. Germline V gene sequence: CDR1 LGHDT, CDR2 YNNKEL (reference sequence). V trimming: 10 bases; J trimming: 4 bases; junction bases outside the gene matches: 7. The CDR3 consists of 14 residues. This CDR3 is CATSGSGVYNEQFF. The DNA of the CDR3 is TGTGCCACTAGCGGGAGCGGGGTGTACAATGAGCAGTTCTTC.

Written as DNA, the CDR3 is TGTGCCAGCAGCTCAGACTATCAGCCCCAGCATTTT. This translates into CASSSDYQPQHF. This chain connects TRBV5-6 to TRBJ1-5; no definite D call. V lost 3 bases and J 5 bases, leaving 6 bases between the germline ends. Germline V CDR1 and CDR2: SGHDT, YYEEEE. The CDR3 length is 12 residues.

The CDR3 spells CASSVRQGTVGELFF. CDR3 in DNA: TGCGCCAGCAGCGTTCGACAGGGTACGGTCGGGGAGCTGTTTTTT. V and J are TRBV5-1 and TRBJ2-2; the match to TRBD1 covers 7 bases. V dropped 4 bases and J dropped 7; count of bases not matched to a gene: 10. CDR3 length equals 15 residues. From germline, CDR1 is SGHRS and CDR2 YFSETQ. The full variable domain, its missing parts supplied by reference TRBV5-1 and TRBJ2-2, is KAGVTQTPRYLIKTRGQQVTLSCSPISGHRSVSWYQQTPGQGLQFLFEYFSETQRNKGNFPGRFSGRQFSNSRSEMNVSTLELGDSALYLCASSVRQGTVGELFFGEGSRLTVL.

The chain carries TRBV19 and TRBJ2-4, with TRBD1 matching 9 bases. V dropped 6 bases and J dropped 10; count of bases not matched to a gene: 13. In germline, CDR1 is LNHDA, CDR2 SQIVND (reference sequence). CDR3 length: 15 residues. The DNA for the CDR3 is TGTGCCAGTAGCTCGGCCGGGACAGGGTTAAATATTCAGTACTTC. It yields the protein CASSSAGTGLNIQYF.

The CDR3 DNA is TGCGCCAGCAGCTTGGCCGTAGATCAGCCCCAGCATTTT. Translated: CASSLAVDQPQHF. J is TRBJ1-5 and V is TRBV5-1; D is unresolved. The germline V gene encodes CDR1 SGHRS and CDR2 YFSETQ. CDR3 length: 13 residues. V was cut by 0 bases and J by 5 bases, with 6 bases left in between.

The chain links TRBV5-1 to TRBJ1-1, with 7 bases matching TRBD1. This CDR3 spans 15 amino acids. The J segment lost 5 bases and the V segment lost 5 bases, leaving 12 bases of the junction unmatched. Germline CDR1 is SGHRS and CDR2 is YFSETQ. The CDR3 bases are TGCGCCAGCAGGTTTGGACAGGTCCGGAGGACTGAAGCTTTCTTT. This encodes CASRFGQVRRTEAFF.

V gene TRBV9 combines with J gene TRBJ2-3; D is perhaps TRBD2 (6 bases). V gave up 4 bases and J gave up 4 bases, with 10 bases separating them. Per the germline V gene, CDR1 is SGDLS and CDR2 is YYNGEE. The CDR3 is 13 amino acids. CDR3 in amino acids: CASSFPGADTQYF. In DNA form, the CDR3 reads TGTGCCAGCAGCTTCCCGGGAGCAGATACGCAGTATTTT.

In its sample, this clone was seen a few times. This chain joins TRBV2 and TRBJ2-3; TRBD1 matches 7 bases. Germline V gives CDR1 SNHLY, CDR2 FYNNEI. The V and J ends lost 2 bases and 3 bases, in that order; junction bases with no gene match: 2. The CDR3 runs 14 residues. The CDR3 loop is CASSEQGVTDTQYF. The CDR3, as DNA: TGTGCCAGCAGTGAACAGGGGGTGACAGATACGCAGTATTTT.

The V gene is TRBV5-1, the J gene TRBJ1-3, with 7 nucleotides matching TRBD1. CDR3 size: 15 residues. V trimming: 4 bases; J trimming: 0 bases; junction bases outside the gene matches: 4. Germline CDR1 is SGHRS and CDR2 is YFSETQ. The CDR3 here is CASSLGTVSGNTIYF. The DNA for the CDR3 is TGCGCCAGCAGCCTGGGGACAGTCTCTGGAAACACCATATATTTT.

The CDR3 sequence: CASLLSSHRLENTGELFF. The CDR3 DNA reads TGTGCCAGCCTTCTTTCGAGCCACAGGCTTGAGAACACCGGGGAGCTGTTTTTT. The chain is built from TRBV2 and TRBJ2-2, with D possibly TRBD1 on 5 matching bases. CDR1 and CDR2 from the germline V gene are SNHLY and FYNNEI. This CDR3 region has 18 residues. Trimming removed 8 bases at V and 1 base at J, with 23 bases between.

J is TRBJ1-2 and V is TRBV7-2; D is uncertain. There are 12 residues in the CDR3. The germline V gene has CDR1 SGHTA and CDR2 FQGNSA. The germline V and J ends were trimmed by 5 bases and 2 bases, with 6 bases remaining between them. This CDR3 reads CASSVQNYGYTF. CDR3 sequence (DNA): TGTGCCAGCAGCGTACAGAACTATGGCTACACCTTC.